Shown below are 18 T cell receptor beta chains from a single sample sequenced in a study of CD4+ T cells in melanoma. Sequencing used immunoSEQ multiplex PCR; TCRdb keeps in-frame clones, though not all of them. The table has around 15,000 clones, 62% seen once. Sequencing input: cells from a culture (not recorded whether cultured in vitro). The receptor set was obtained from a human donor with melanoma.

This chain joins TRBV30 and TRBJ1-2; D call uncertain. V gave up 4 bases and J gave up 0 bases, with 15 bases separating them. This CDR3 has 15 amino acids. CDR1 and CDR2 (germline): GTSNPN, SVGIG (reference sequence). CDR3 in amino acids: CAWIWAYTTNYGYTF. CDR3 DNA sequence: TGTGCCTGGATTTGGGCGTACACGACTAACTATGGCTACACCTTC.

CDR3 DNA sequence: TGTGCCAGCAGCCACGAACCACTCGATGAGACCCAGTACTTC. Protein: CASSHEPLDETQYF. This sequence joins TRBV7-3 and TRBJ2-5; no reliable D call. This CDR3 contains 14 residues. V was cut by 5 bases and J by 5 bases, with 15 bases left in between. In germline, CDR1 is SGHTA, CDR2 FQGTGA.

This clone has more than one count but fewer than ten. The chain couples TRBV2 to TRBJ1-2; 8 bases fit TRBD1. V gave up 3 bases and J gave up 0 bases; unmatched junction bases: 3. Germline V gene data show CDR1 as SNHLY and CDR2 as FYNNEI. The length of the CDR3 is 15 residues. DNA for the CDR3: TGTGCCAGCAGTGACCCAGGGGGCCCTAACTATGGCTACACCTTC. It codes for CASSDPGGPNYGYTF. Supplemented by reference TRBV2 and TRBJ1-2, the full variable domain reads EPEVTQTPSHQVTQMGQEVILRCVPISNHLYFYWYRQILGQKVEFLVSFYNNEISEKSEIFDDQFSVERPDGSNFTLKIRSTKLEDSAMYFCASSDPGGPNYGYTFGSGTRLTVV.

The chain uses TRBV5-1 and TRBJ1-3; no clear D. Trimming removed 0 bases at V and 2 bases at J, with 9 bases between. CDR3 length: 15 amino acids. Per the germline V gene, CDR1 is SGHRS and CDR2 is YFSETQ. The CDR3 DNA is TGCGCCAGCAGCTTGGTTGGCGTTCCTGGAAACACCATATATTTT. Translating it yields CASSLVGVPGNTIYF.

The chain recombines TRBV5-4 with TRBJ2-1; D unresolved. Trimming cost V 0 bases and J 7 bases, with 8 bases left between them. The CDR3 is made up of 13 amino acids. Germline V gene sequence: CDR1 SGHNT, CDR2 YYREEE (reference sequence). Here the CDR3 reads CASSLDPVNEQFF. The CDR3 DNA sequence: TGTGCCAGCAGCTTGGACCCGGTAAATGAGCAGTTCTTC. Looking up the rest from reference TRBV5-4 and TRBJ2-1 gives the full variable domain: ETGVTQSPTHLIKTRGQQVTLRCSSQSGHNTVSWYQQALGQGPQFIFQYYREEENGRGNFPPRFSGLQFPNYSSELNVNALELDDSALYLCASSLDPVNEQFFGPGTRLTVL.

This chain joins TRBV4-1 and TRBJ1-2; 10 bases align to TRBD1. CDR1 and CDR2 (germline): MGHRA, YSYEKL. The CDR3 is 15 residues long. J lost 7 bases, V lost 3 bases, and 8 bases had no gene match. CDR3 nucleotide sequence: TGCGCCAGCAGCCATGGGGACAGGGGACGAGTTGGCTACACCTTC. Its translation: CASSHGDRGRVGYTF.

The chain uses TRBV29-1 and TRBJ1-5, with a tentative D call TRBD1 (5 bases). This CDR3 is 13 amino acids long. Trimming stripped 6 bases from V and 3 bases from J, with 12 bases between. CDR1 and CDR2 (germline): SQVTM, ANQGSEA. The DNA for the CDR3 is TGCAGCGTACAGGTTGCGGCCAATCAGCCCCAGCATTTT. Encoded protein: CSVQVAANQPQHF.

The chain carries TRBV7-9 and TRBJ2-3; 8 bases align to TRBD1. CDR3 length equals 17 residues. In germline, CDR1 is SEHNR, CDR2 FQNEAQ (reference sequence). Trimming at V came to 4 bases and at J to 6 bases, leaving 15 bases not matched to a gene. The CDR3 here is CASSSSGTGAWTDTQYF. The CDR3 DNA follows: TGTGCCAGCAGCTCATCCGGGACAGGAGCCTGGACGGATACGCAGTATTTT.

This clone was detected a few times. The chain joins TRBV6-5 to TRBJ1-5; D is unclear. Trimming cost V 5 bases and J 5 bases, with 13 bases left between them. Germline V lookup: CDR1 MNHEY, CDR2 SVGAGI. The CDR3 consists of 14 residues. CDR3 protein: CASSRRRTYQPQHF. The CDR3 bases are TGTGCCAGCAGTCGCCGCAGAACATATCAGCCCCAGCATTTT.

This clone was counted a few times. V is TRBV2 and J is TRBJ2-3, with 8 nucleotides matching TRBD1. V lost 5 bases and J lost 3; bases outside the gene matches: 10. The germline V gene has CDR1 SNHLY and CDR2 FYNNEI. The CDR3 contains 16 residues. The CDR3 here is CASSTGQGIRTDTQYF. The CDR3 nucleotides read TGTGCCAGCAGTACTGGACAGGGAATACGAACAGATACGCAGTATTTT.

This chain joins TRBV16 and TRBJ1-1; D is unclear. Germline CDR1 reads KGHSY; CDR2 reads FQNENV. Trimming pared 4 bases from V and 5 bases from J, leaving 8 bases between. The CDR3 is 12 residues long. CDR3 DNA sequence: TGTGCCAGCAGCCCACGTGGTACTGAAGCTTTCTTT. Its translation: CASSPRGTEAFF.

The rearrangement links TRBV6-6 to TRBJ2-7; D is undetermined. The V and J ends lost 4 bases and 6 bases respectively, with 19 bases between them. From germline, CDR1 is MNHNY and CDR2 SVGAGI (reference sequence). This CDR3 is built from 15 residues. The CDR3 sequence: CASSSSADARLEQYF. The CDR3 nucleotides are TGTGCCAGCAGTTCCTCGGCCGATGCTAGGCTCGAGCAGTACTTC.

This clone is large. The chain employs TRBV10-3 and TRBJ2-7; no definite D call. With 4 bases removed from V and 6 bases from J, the gap between germline ends came to 13 bases. The CDR3 length is 13 residues. The germline gives CDR1 ENHRY, CDR2 SYGVKD. CDR3: CAISANGMGEQYF. In nucleotides, the CDR3 is TGTGCCATCAGTGCGAACGGAATGGGCGAGCAGTACTTC.

By sample share, this clone is medium-sized. The chain employs TRBV12-5 and TRBJ1-2, with TRBD1 matching over 7 bases. Germline trimming cut 6 bases from V and 3 bases from J; bases unmatched to any gene: 10. The CDR3 runs to 15 residues. Germline CDR1 reads LGHNT; CDR2 reads FRNRAP. CDR3 amino acids: CASGRRTGADYGYTF. CDR3 coding DNA: TGTGCTAGTGGGCGTCGGACAGGCGCTGACTATGGCTACACCTTC.

The rearrangement uses TRBV15 and TRBJ2-3, with D uncertain. This CDR3 is 14 amino acids long. From germline, CDR1 is LNHNV and CDR2 YYDKDF (reference sequence). V was pared by 0 bases and J by 3 bases, with 7 bases between. The CDR3 coding sequence is TGTGCCACCAGCAGAGAAACTCTTACAGATACGCAGTATTTT. This gives the protein CATSRETLTDTQYF.

V is TRBV18 and J is TRBJ1-2, with D possibly TRBD1 on 6 matching bases. The CDR3 runs to 15 residues. In germline, CDR1 is KGHSH, CDR2 LQKENI. Trimming took 3 bases from V and 7 from J, leaving 18 bases between them. This CDR3 reads CASSPAYAGESGYTF. The CDR3 DNA reads TGTGCCAGCTCACCCGCCTATGCAGGGGAGAGTGGCTACACCTTC.

This sequence joins TRBV10-2 and TRBJ1-2; TRBD1 might be the D (6 bases). V was shortened by 10 bases and J by 8 bases, with 14 bases between the two germline ends. CDR1 and CDR2 (germline): WSHSY, SAAADI. This CDR3 has 11 amino acids. As DNA, the CDR3 is TGCGCCACTTACAGGGAGGGAGGCTACACCTTC. This gives the protein CATYREGGYTF.

This clone was observed a handful of times. CDR3 bases: TGCGCCAGCAGCTACGGGCGAATAACGAGCACTGAAGCTTTCTTT. Its protein is CASSYGRITSTEAFF. The chain carries TRBV5-1 and TRBJ1-1; D gene ambiguous. The CDR3 length is 15 residues. V dropped 3 bases and J dropped 4 bases, with 16 bases sitting between them. CDR1 and CDR2 (germline): SGHRS, YFSETQ.